Below, 10 T cell receptor beta chains from the same sample are listed, as sequenced in a study of a mutant IDH1 vaccine in newly diagnosed glioma. These receptors' antigens are unknown. Time point described: week 11, during vaccination. One vaccine dose held 300 ug of mutant IDH1 20-mer peptide and came with topical imiquimod. Method: immunoSEQ multiplex PCR; TCRdb's copy keeps in-frame clones and lacks some. The repertoire consists of 60,000 or so clones, with approximately 90% occurring once and the leading ten covering around 2%. This specimen consisted of PBMCs, obtained from a glioma patient whose treatment included an IDH1 peptide vaccine. These receptors were collected from a man aged 40-55 years with glioma.

The V call is TRBV19, the J call TRBJ1-5; D remains ambiguous. Per the germline V gene, CDR1 is LNHDA and CDR2 is SQIVND (reference sequence). CDR3 length: 14 residues. V gave up 0 bases and J gave up 12 bases, with 15 bases separating them. In nucleotides, the CDR3 is TGTGCCAGTAGTATAGATCCTCAGGCGTGGCGCCAGCATTTT. It codes for CASSIDPQAWRQHF.

The rearrangement joins TRBV15 to TRBJ1-1; 8 positions match TRBD1. Germline values: CDR1 LNHNV, CDR2 YYDKDF (reference sequence). The CDR3 is 13 residues long. V was clipped by 9 bases and J by 3 bases; unmatched bases: 6. Written as DNA, the CDR3 is TGTGCCACACGGACAGGGTGGGACACTGAAGCTTTCTTT. Amino acids: CATRTGWDTEAFF.

The rearrangement uses TRBV5-6 and TRBJ2-2; 7 bases map to TRBD1. Germline V gene lookup returns CDR1 SGHDT and CDR2 YYEEEE. The CDR3 spans 15 residues. V was clipped by 4 bases and J by 3 bases; unmatched bases: 6. The CDR3 sequence is CASSPDRLDTGELFF. Here the CDR3 DNA reads TGTGCCAGCAGCCCGGACAGGTTGGACACCGGGGAGCTGTTTTTT.

This rearrangement joins TRBV5-6 to TRBJ1-2; TRBD1 aligns across 7 bases. The trim removed 4 bases at V and 3 bases at J, leaving 9 bases unmatched. Germline V gives CDR1 SGHDT, CDR2 YYEEEE. There are 15 residues in the CDR3. In DNA form, the CDR3 reads TGTGCCAGCAGCGGCGGACAGGAGAAGGACTATGGCTACACCTTC. It is translated as CASSGGQEKDYGYTF. Combining the CDR3 with reference TRBV5-6 and TRBJ1-2 gives the whole variable domain DAGVTQSPTHLIKTRGQQVTLRCSPKSGHDTVSWYQQALGQGPQFIFQYYEEEERQRGNFPDRFSGHQFPNYSSELNVNALLLGDSALYLCASSGGQEKDYGYTFGSGTRLTVV.

The genes are TRBV5-6 and TRBJ1-2; unclear D gene. Germline V lookup: CDR1 SGHDT, CDR2 YYEEEE. The CDR3 sequence is 19 residues long. V was shortened by 3 bases and J by 0 bases, with 24 bases between the two germline ends. The CDR3 nucleotides are TGTGCCAGCAGCTGTATTAGTCCCCAGCTCCAGTTAGCTAACTATGGCTACACCTTC. Protein product: CASSCISPQLQLANYGYTF.

J is TRBJ1-6 and V is TRBV13; 7 nucleotides line up with TRBD1. V shed 5 bases, J shed 0 bases, and the junction held 19 bases outside the gene matches. This CDR3 has 21 amino acids. The germline V gene has CDR1 PRHDT and CDR2 FYEKMQ (reference sequence). The CDR3 nucleotides are TGTGCCAGCAGCCCGGAGGGCGGGAACAGGGGCCCTGGCTCCTATAATTCACCCCTCCACTTT. Residues: CASSPEGGNRGPGSYNSPLHF.

This clone was detected once. The chain recombines TRBV18 with TRBJ2-7; the match to TRBD1 covers 8 bases. Looked up from germline, CDR1 is KGHSH and CDR2 is LQKENI. With 4 bases clipped from V and 4 bases from J, the junction kept 6 bases outside the gene matches. The CDR3 is 14 residues long. CDR3 in amino acids: CASSQQGDGYEQYF. CDR3 nucleotide sequence: TGTGCCAGCTCACAACAGGGGGACGGATACGAGCAGTACTTC.

This chain joins TRBV2 and TRBJ2-3, with TRBD2 matching 8 bases. The CDR3 length is 16 residues. Germline lookup yields CDR1 SNHLY and CDR2 FYNNEI. Unmatched junction bases numbered 11, after V lost 6 bases and J lost 3 bases. CDR3 sequence: CASSPSLAGGTDTQYF. The CDR3 DNA follows: TGTGCCAGCAGCCCCTCTCTAGCGGGTGGAACAGATACGCAGTATTTT.

The genes are TRBV28 and TRBJ2-1, with D uncertain. The CDR3 is 15 amino acids. CDR1 MDHEN and CDR2 SYDVKM come from the germline V gene. With 7 bases removed from V and 0 bases from J, the gap between germline ends came to 13 bases. The CDR3: CASKKGYLSYNEQFF. The CDR3 DNA is TGTGCCAGCAAAAAGGGCTACCTCTCCTACAATGAGCAGTTCTTC.

This clone turned up a few times. The CDR3 sequence: CASSQGRGVQETQYF. CDR3 in DNA: TGCGCCAGCAGCCAAGGGCGGGGGGTACAAGAGACCCAGTACTTC. This rearrangement joins TRBV4-3 to TRBJ2-5; 8 nucleotides agree with TRBD2. The CDR3 loop spans 15 amino acids. V was clipped by 1 base and J by 2 bases; unmatched bases: 3. Germline CDR1 reads LGHNA; CDR2 reads YSLEER.